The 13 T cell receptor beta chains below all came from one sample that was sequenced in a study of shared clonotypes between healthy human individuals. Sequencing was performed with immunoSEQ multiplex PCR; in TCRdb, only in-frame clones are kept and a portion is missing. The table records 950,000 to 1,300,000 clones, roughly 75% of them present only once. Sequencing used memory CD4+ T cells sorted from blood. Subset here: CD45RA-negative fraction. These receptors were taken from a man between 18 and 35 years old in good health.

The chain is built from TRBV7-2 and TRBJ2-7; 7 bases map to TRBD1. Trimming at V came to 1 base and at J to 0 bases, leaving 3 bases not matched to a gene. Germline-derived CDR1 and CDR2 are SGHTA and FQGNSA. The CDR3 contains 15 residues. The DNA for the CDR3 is TGTGCCAGCAGCTTAGGAGGGGGCCACTCCTACGAGCAGTACTTC. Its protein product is CASSLGGGHSYEQYF.

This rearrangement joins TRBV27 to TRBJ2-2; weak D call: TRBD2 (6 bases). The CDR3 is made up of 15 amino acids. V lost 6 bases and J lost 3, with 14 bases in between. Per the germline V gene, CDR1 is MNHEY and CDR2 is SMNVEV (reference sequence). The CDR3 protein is CASSRGTAYTGELFF. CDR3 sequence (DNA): TGTGCCAGCAGCCGCGGGACTGCCTACACCGGGGAGCTGTTTTTT.

The CDR3 bases are TGCAGTGCTGCAGGGACCGGGGAGCTGTTTTTT. Protein: CSAAGTGELFF. The V and J genes are TRBV20-1 and TRBJ2-2, with D possibly matching TRBD1 (5 bases). The CDR3 totals 11 residues. Germline CDR1 reads DFQATT; CDR2 reads SNEGSKA (reference sequence). Deletions cut 5 bases from V and 5 bases from J, with 6 bases between.

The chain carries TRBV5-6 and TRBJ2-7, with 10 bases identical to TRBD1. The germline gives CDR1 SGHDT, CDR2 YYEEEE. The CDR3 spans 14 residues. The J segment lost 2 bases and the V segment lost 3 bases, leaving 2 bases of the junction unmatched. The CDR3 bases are TGTGCCAGCAGCTGGGACAGGGGTGCCTACGAGCAGTACTTC. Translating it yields CASSWDRGAYEQYF.

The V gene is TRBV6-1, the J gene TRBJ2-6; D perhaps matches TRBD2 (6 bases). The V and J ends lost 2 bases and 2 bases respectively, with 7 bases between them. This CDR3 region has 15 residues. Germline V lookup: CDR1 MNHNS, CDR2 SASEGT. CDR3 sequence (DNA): TGTGCCAGCAGTGAATGGGGGGCTGGGGCCAACGTCCTGACTTTC. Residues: CASSEWGAGANVLTF.

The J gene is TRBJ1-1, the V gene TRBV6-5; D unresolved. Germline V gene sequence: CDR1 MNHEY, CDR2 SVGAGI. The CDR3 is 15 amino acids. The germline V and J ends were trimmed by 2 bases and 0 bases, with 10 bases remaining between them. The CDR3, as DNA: TGTGCCAGCAGTTACGAGGCAGGACTGAACACTGAAGCTTTCTTT. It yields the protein CASSYEAGLNTEAFF.

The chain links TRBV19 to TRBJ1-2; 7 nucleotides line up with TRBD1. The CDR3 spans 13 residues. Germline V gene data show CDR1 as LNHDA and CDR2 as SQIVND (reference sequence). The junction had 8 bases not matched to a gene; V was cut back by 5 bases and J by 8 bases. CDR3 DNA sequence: TGTGCCAGTAGTTCCAGACAGGGACTCGGCTACACCTTC. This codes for CASSSRQGLGYTF.

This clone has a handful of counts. The CDR3 here is CASSRQGSSYEQYF. The CDR3 DNA reads TGTGCCAGCAGCCGACAGGGGAGCTCCTACGAGCAGTACTTC. This chain connects TRBV9 to TRBJ2-7, with 8 bases lining up with TRBD1. Unmatched junction bases numbered 3, after V lost 4 bases and J lost 0 bases. This CDR3 comprises 14 residues. Looked up from germline, CDR1 is SGDLS and CDR2 is YYNGEE. Full variable domain (remainder filled in from reference TRBV9 and TRBJ2-7): DSGVTQTPKHLITATGQRVTLRCSPRSGDLSVYWYQQSLDQGLQFLIQYYNGEERAKGNILERFSAQQFPDLHSELNLSSLELGDSALYFCASSRQGSSYEQYFGPGTRLTVT.

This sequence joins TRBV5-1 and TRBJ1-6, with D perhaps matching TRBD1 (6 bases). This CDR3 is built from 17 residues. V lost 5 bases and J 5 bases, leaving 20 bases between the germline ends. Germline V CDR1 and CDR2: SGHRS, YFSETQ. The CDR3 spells CASRGGTPEFNNSPLHF. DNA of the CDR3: TGCGCCAGCAGGGGGGGGACACCGGAATTTAATAATTCACCCCTCCACTTT.

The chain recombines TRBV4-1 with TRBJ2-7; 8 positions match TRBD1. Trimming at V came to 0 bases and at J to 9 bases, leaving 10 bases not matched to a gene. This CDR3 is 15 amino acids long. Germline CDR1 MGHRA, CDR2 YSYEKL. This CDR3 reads CASSQDHLTGGVQYF. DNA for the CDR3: TGCGCCAGCAGCCAAGATCATCTCACAGGGGGTGTGCAGTACTTC.

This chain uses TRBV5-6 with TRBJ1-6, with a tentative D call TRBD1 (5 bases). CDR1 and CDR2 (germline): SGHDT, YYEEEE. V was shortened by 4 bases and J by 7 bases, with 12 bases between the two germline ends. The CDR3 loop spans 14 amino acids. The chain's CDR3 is CASSAGKGNSPLHF. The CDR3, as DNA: TGTGCCAGCAGCGCAGGGAAAGGAAATTCACCCCTCCACTTT.

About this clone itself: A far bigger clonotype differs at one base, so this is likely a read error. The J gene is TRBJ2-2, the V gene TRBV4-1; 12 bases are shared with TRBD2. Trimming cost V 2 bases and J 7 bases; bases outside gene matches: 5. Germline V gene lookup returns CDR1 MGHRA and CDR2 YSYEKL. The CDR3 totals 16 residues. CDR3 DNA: TGCGCCAGCAGCCAAAAACCGGGACTAGCGGGCGGGGAGCTGTTTTTT. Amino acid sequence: CASSQKPGLAGGELFF.

CDR3 DNA sequence: TGTGCCAGCAGCCCGGGGGGGAGGGAGACCCAGTACTTC. The encoded protein is CASSPGGRETQYF. The J gene is TRBJ2-5, the V gene TRBV11-3, with TRBD2 matching 8 bases. This CDR3 contains 13 residues. Germline CDR1 reads SGHNT; CDR2 reads YENEEA. J gave up 5 bases and V 5 bases, and 4 bases lay outside the gene matches.